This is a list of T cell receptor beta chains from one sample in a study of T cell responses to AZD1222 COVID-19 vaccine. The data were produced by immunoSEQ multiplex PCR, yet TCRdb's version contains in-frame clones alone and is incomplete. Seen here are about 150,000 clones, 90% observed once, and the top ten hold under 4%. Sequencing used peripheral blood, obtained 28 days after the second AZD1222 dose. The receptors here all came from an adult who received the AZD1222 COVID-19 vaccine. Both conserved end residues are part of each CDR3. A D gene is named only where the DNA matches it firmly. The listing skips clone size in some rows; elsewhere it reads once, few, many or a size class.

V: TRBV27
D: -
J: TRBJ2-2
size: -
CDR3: CASSLSAPNTGELFF
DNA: TGTGCCAGCAGTTTATCTGCCCCGAACACCGGGGAGCTGTTTTTT

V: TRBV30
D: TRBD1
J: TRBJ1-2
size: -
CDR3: CAWNGEWWDRAGGYTF
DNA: TGTGCCTGGAACGGCGAGTGGTGGGACAGGGCAGGTGGCTACACCTTC

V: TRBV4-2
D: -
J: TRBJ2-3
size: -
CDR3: CASSQGTPSTDTQYF
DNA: TGTGCCAGCAGCCAAGGCACTCCTAGCACAGATACGCAGTATTTT

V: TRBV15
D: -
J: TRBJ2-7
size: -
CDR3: CATSFSTYGEQYF
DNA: TGTGCCACCAGCTTCTCTACCTATGGAGAGCAGTACTTC

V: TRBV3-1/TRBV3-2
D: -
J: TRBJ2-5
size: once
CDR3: CASSQGPGQGQETQYF
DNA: TGTGCCAGCAGCCAGGGTCCGGGGCAGGGCCAAGAGACCCAGTACTTC

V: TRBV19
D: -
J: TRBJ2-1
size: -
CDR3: CASSLGGPQFF
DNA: TGTGCCAGTAGTTTGGGGGGGCCCCAGTTCTTC

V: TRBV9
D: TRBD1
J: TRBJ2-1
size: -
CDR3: CASKRGQGSYNEQFF
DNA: TGTGCCAGCAAGAGGGGACAGGGCTCCTACAATGAGCAGTTCTTC

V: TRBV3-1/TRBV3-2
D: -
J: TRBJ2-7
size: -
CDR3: CASSQATSYEQYF
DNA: TGTGCCAGCAGCCAAGCCACCTCCTACGAGCAGTACTTC

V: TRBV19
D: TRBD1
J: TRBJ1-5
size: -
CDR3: CASRTNRGPPFIHSNQPQHF
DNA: TGTGCCAGTAGGACTAACAGGGGCCCGCCTTTTATACATAGCAATCAGCCCCAGCATTTT

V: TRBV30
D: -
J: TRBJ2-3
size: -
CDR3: CAWSGTRDTQYF
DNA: TGTGCCTGGAGTGGGACGCGGGATACGCAGTATTTT

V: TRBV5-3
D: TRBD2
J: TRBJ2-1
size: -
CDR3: CARSPPPTSGIHNEQFF
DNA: TGTGCCAGAAGCCCGCCCCCGACTAGCGGGATCCACAATGAGCAGTTCTTC

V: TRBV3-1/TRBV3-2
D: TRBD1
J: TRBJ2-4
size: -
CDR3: CASSQDDRVVTKNIQYF
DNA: TGTGCCAGCAGCCAAGATGACAGGGTAGTGACCAAAAACATTCAGTACTTC

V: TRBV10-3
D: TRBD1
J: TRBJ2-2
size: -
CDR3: CAIRTGTANTGELFF
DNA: TGTGCCATCAGAACCGGGACAGCGAACACCGGGGAGCTGTTTTTT